This T cell receptor (beta chain) was observed in a study of human T cells and chemical hapten exposure (dated by TCRdb to the early 2020s). At the level of the whole study: For sensitization, 2% DPC in acetone was applied to a 2 cm by 2 cm area of upper inner arm skin. Patients additionally received weekly therapeutic DPC doses to the scalp throughout the roughly 24-week study period. Patch tests used Finn chambers with 0.01% DPC on the upper back, scored after 6 days by International Contact Dermatitis Research Group standards. Most of the patients in the cohort were female, and the cohort covered alopecia areata with under or over 50% scalp involvement, alopecia totalis and alopecia universalis. Libraries were pooled for sequencing, and variation in per-sample TCR yields was attributed mainly to small differences in library volumes within the pool. This study followed changes in the peripheral blood TCR repertoire in vivo during primary and secondary sensitization of alopecia patients to the hapten diphenylcyclopropenone (DPC). Blood samples were taken from patients before sensitization (week 0) and at 2, 6 and about 24 weeks after DPC sensitization. Blood for TCR sequencing was provided by twenty-nine alopecia patients at one to four time points (pre-sensitization, 2, 6 and 24 weeks).

The time point label for this specimen denotes: patch test 1, 2 weeks after DPC sensitization. Interpreted using the paper, the treatment or condition label stands for: therapeutic diphenylcyclopropenone sensitization with weekly scalp DPC. At every patch-test visit, the blood draw took place before the patch test was put on. Patients were considered eligible if aged 18 to 70, diagnosed with alopecia and deemed suitable for DPC therapy, and patients were excluded if pregnant. Total RNA was isolated from unfractionated whole blood collected in Tempus Blood RNA tubes. Remarks on this clonotype: The clone's antigen remains unknown. No much larger clone is present one base from it, and per-base qualities are unavailable.

The CDR3 runs 15 residues from the cysteine to the phenylalanine. CDR3 DNA only is kept here, 45 bases in frame from base 1. A distance of 18 bases separates the germline ends of V and J, which lose 5 bases and 5 bases respectively. The germline V gene (reference sequence) provides CDR1 SEHNR and CDR2 FQNEAQ. The method behind the library was RACE. The sequencer listed for this sample is NextSeq 500. Library preparation attached unique molecular identifiers to individual cDNA molecules for quantitative, reproducible TCR counting. For every blood RNA sample, sequencing covered both the TCR alpha and TCR beta chains. The paper's data handling went like this. Samples had a median of around 92,000 TCRs, with a range from about 23,224 to 750,000. V, J and CDR3 annotation of the TCR reads was carried out using the Decombinator software suite. For the PS versus PT1 abundance plots, all samples were subsampled to the same number of TCRs (28,000). TCRs were defined as expanded if absent before sensitization and observed at least eight times at the 2-week time point. TCRdb trimmed public reads at Q25 via fastp, called clones via MiXCR and kept in-frame beta chains. Rows are unified per CDR3 protein, each entry keeping the most common DNA and genes. What appears here as the V and J calls and clone size reflects TCRdb's work, not the paper's. In this sample the table shows tens of thousands of distinct CDR3 sequences, about a tenth of which occur a single time. The top ten hold approximately 1.4% of the sample.

On the study overall, not on this receptor specifically: Patch test score correlated positively with the number of PT1 expanded TCRs, reaching significance at thresholds 8, 16 and 32 but not at 4. Significantly more large CDR3 similarity clusters were formed by expanded TCRs than by pre-sensitization or healthy control sets, consistent with antigen-driven responses. No change with DPC sensitization was found in the number of TCRs above 1 in 1000 frequency, and no evidence of global repertoire structure alterations was found. Repeated subsampling changed both the strength of the expansion versus patch-test correlation and the threshold at which that correlation became significant. Alopecia, a presumed autoimmune disease, was present in all patients, so the immune response of the patients might differ from that of healthy individuals.

This receptor was obtained from a woman between 45 and 60 years old with alopecia areata. Some clones in this sample may be carry-over from other donors' samples. Here the sequenced sample was whole blood, taken in connection with sensitization to the hapten diphenylcyclopropenone (DPC). The chain employs TRBV7-9 and TRBJ1-2; the D gene cannot be resolved reliably. The CDR3 protein is CASSPLGTGNYGYTF. The DNA sequence is given as TGTGCCAGCAGCCCCCTCGGCACCGGGAATTATGGCTACACCTTC.